These T cell receptor beta chains were read from a single sample in a study of blood T cell repertoires in COVID-19. TCRdb's copy holds only in-frame clones and misses some; the assay was immunoSEQ multiplex PCR. The sample lists 150,000 or so clones, 82% seen once, with roughly 9.6% in the top ten. Sequenced sample: PBMCs or T cells enriched from blood (not recorded which). These receptor sequences come from a man aged 45-65 years who had recovered from COVID-19. CDR3s include the opening cysteine and the closing phenylalanine or tryptophan. The order of the fields is CDR3 protein, CDR3 DNA, J gene, V gene, D gene, clone size. D genes are given only for firm matches. Clone size is shown for a subset of rows, as once, few, many or a class of expanded clone.

CDR3aa: CASSVGQGKAGYTF; CDR3nt: TGTGCCAGTAGTGTGGGACAGGGGAAGGCTGGCTACACCTTC; j_gene: TRBJ1-2; v_gene: TRBV19; d_gene: TRBD1; abundance: -
CDR3aa: CASSVGTGPNYGYTF; CDR3nt: TGTGCCAGCAGCGTGGGGACAGGGCCGAACTATGGCTACACCTTC; j_gene: TRBJ1-2; v_gene: TRBV9; d_gene: TRBD1; abundance: -
CDR3aa: CASSRDGVAANGYTF; CDR3nt: TGTGCCAGCAGTCGGGATGGCGTGGCAGCGAACGGCTACACCTTC; j_gene: TRBJ1-2; v_gene: TRBV6-5; d_gene: -; abundance: -
CDR3aa: CASSRGDYGYTF; CDR3nt: TGTGCCAGCAGTCGAGGAGACTATGGCTACACCTTC; j_gene: TRBJ1-2; v_gene: TRBV28; d_gene: -; abundance: -
CDR3aa: CASSGTSGSHEQYF; CDR3nt: TGTGCCAGCAGTGGGACTAGCGGGAGCCACGAGCAGTACTTC; j_gene: TRBJ2-7; v_gene: TRBV2; d_gene: TRBD2; abundance: -
CDR3aa: CASSLDSEAFF; CDR3nt: TGTGCCAGCAGCTTAGATAGTGAAGCTTTCTTT; j_gene: TRBJ1-1; v_gene: TRBV11-2; d_gene: -; abundance: -
CDR3aa: CASSFRDSGYTF; CDR3nt: TGTGCCAGCAGTTTCCGGGACTCCGGCTACACCTTC; j_gene: TRBJ1-2; v_gene: TRBV6-5; d_gene: -; abundance: few
CDR3aa: CASSKNTGETQYF; CDR3nt: TGTGCCAGTAGTAAAAACACCGGGGAGACCCAGTACTTC; j_gene: TRBJ2-5; v_gene: TRBV19; d_gene: -; abundance: -
CDR3aa: CASSTLDGSSYEQYF; CDR3nt: TGCGCCAGCAGCACCCTGGACGGGAGCTCCTACGAGCAGTACTTC; j_gene: TRBJ2-7; v_gene: TRBV5-1; d_gene: -; abundance: -
CDR3aa: CASSSPGFNSPLHF; CDR3nt: TGTGCCAGCAGCTCCCCAGGTTTTAATTCACCCCTCCACTTT; j_gene: TRBJ1-6; v_gene: TRBV7-9; d_gene: -; abundance: -